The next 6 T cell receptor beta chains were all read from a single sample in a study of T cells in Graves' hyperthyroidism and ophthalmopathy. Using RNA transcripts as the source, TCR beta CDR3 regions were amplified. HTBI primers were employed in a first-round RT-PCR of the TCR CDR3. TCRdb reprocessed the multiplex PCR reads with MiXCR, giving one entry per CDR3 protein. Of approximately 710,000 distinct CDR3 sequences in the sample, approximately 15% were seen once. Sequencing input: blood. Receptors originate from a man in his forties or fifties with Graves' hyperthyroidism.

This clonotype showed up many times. CDR3: CASGTSGSNTQYF. CDR3 DNA: TGTGCCAGCGGGACTAGCGGGAGCAATACGCAGTATTTT. The chain has TRBV7-2 and TRBJ2-3; TRBD2 matches at 14 bases. CDR1 is SGHTA, CDR2 FQGNSA, per germline. V was clipped by 8 bases and J by 7 bases; unmatched bases: 2. This CDR3 is 13 amino acids long. The variable domain in full, completed from reference TRBV7-2 and TRBJ2-3, reads GAGVSQSPSNKVTEKGKDVELRCDPISGHTALYWYRQSLGQGLEFLIYFQGNSAPDKSGLPSDRFSAERTGGSVSTLTIQRTQQEDSAVYLCASGTSGSNTQYFGPGTRLTVL.

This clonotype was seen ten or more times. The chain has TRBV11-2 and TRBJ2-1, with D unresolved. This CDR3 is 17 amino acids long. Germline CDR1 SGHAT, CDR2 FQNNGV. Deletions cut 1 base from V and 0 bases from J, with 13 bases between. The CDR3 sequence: CASSLGRWQTSYNEQFF. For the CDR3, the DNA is TGTGCCAGCAGCTTAGGTCGCTGGCAAACCTCCTACAATGAGCAGTTCTTC.

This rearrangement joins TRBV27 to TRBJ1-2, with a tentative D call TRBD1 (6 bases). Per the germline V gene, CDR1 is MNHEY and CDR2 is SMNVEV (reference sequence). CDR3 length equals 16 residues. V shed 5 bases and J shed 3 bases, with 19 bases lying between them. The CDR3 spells CASSPLGGAIYYGYTF. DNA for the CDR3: TGTGCCAGCAGTCCTCTAGGGGGGGCGATCTACTATGGCTACACCTTC.

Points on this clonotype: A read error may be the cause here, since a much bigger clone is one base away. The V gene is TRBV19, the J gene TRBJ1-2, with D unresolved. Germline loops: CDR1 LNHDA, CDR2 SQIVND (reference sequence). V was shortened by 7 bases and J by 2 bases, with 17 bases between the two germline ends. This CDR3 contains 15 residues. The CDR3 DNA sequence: TGTGCCAGTACTGATTTGTGGGGAATAAACTATGGCTACACCTTC. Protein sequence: CASTDLWGINYGYTF.

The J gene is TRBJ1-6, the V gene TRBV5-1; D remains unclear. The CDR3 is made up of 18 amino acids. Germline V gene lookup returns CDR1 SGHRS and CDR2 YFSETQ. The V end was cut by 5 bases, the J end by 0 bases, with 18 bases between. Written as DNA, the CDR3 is TGCGCCAGCAGGGAGTCGAGTGGGCCCTTCTCCTATAATTCACCCCTCCACTTT. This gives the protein CASRESSGPFSYNSPLHF.

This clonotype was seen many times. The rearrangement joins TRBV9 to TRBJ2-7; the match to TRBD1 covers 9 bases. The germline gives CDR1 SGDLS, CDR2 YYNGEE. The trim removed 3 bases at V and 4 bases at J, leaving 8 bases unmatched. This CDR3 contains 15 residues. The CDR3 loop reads CASSATSGTGYEQYF. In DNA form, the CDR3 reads TGTGCCAGCAGCGCCACCTCCGGGACAGGGTACGAGCAGTACTTC.